One sample yielded the 2 T cell receptor beta chains listed below, sequenced in a study of shared clonotypes between healthy human individuals (dated by TCRdb to 2019 to 2021). The library relied on the immunoSEQ multiplex PCR assay. The table comes from immuneACCESS by way of TCRdb, which keeps in-frame sequences with V and J called. Part of the clones is missing from these tables; in studies checked, under half for an unresolved V gene and the rest for unknown reasons. Present in this sample are about 1.1 million clones, around 82% of which were seen just once. The ten largest clonotypes hold 0.6% to 0.7% of the sample. Material: memory CD4+ T cells from PBMCs. The cell subset or site label for this specimen denotes: CD45RA-negative fraction. The receptors here all came from a man between 18 and 29 years old in good health. Some clones in this sample may be carry-over from other donors' samples.

The chain couples TRBV30 to TRBJ1-1; D ambiguous. The CDR3 contains 13 residues. Trimming cost V 1 base and J 1 base, with 7 bases left between them. Looked up from germline, CDR1 is GTSNPN and CDR2 is SVGIG (reference sequence). The CDR3 sequence: CAWSAERNTEAFF. CDR3 nucleotides: TGTGCCTGGAGTGCCGAGCGGAACACTGAAGCTTTCTTT.

The chain joins TRBV29-1 to TRBJ2-3, with no clear D. Between the trimmed V and J ends, which lost 4 bases and 1 base, there was a span of 12 bases. Germline V CDR1 and CDR2: SQVTM, ANQGSEA. This CDR3 has 14 residues. In DNA, the CDR3 is TGCAGCGTTGCTTGGTCGCAACGCACAGATACGCAGTATTTT. As protein: CSVAWSQRTDTQYF.